Below are 2 T cell receptor beta chains sequenced from a single sample in a study of cytomegalovirus exposure and HLA in healthy donors. The PCR had 60 Vbeta and 13 Jbeta primers. Some clones are missing from TCRdb's copy, which holds only in-frame ones; the method was immunoSEQ multiplex PCR. The table lists about 180,000 clones, approximately 80% of them singletons. Sequenced sample: PBMCs. The receptors were sampled from a girl aged 2 to 9 in good health and CMV-seropositive.

The chain has TRBV28 and TRBJ1-5; no definite D call. The CDR3 runs 14 residues. Trimming left V 3 bases short and J 9 bases short, with 15 bases between. The germline V gene has CDR1 MDHEN and CDR2 SYDVKM. The CDR3 nucleotides are TGTGCCAGCAGTTTCGGCACGGGGTTGGGGCCCCAGCATTTT. Translated: CASSFGTGLGPQHF.

The rearrangement uses TRBV25-1 and TRBJ2-7; D possibly corresponds to TRBD1 (5 bases). The V gene lost 4 bases and the J gene lost 3 bases, with 10 bases spanning the gap. Germline V gives CDR1 MGHDK, CDR2 SYGVNS. The CDR3 loop spans 13 amino acids. The CDR3 spells CASSGQGHYEQYF. The CDR3, as DNA: TGTGCCAGCAGTGGCCAGGGTCACTACGAGCAGTACTTC.